These 17 T cell receptor beta chains were all obtained from the same sample, sequenced in a study of CD8+ T cells in alopecia areata. It was cDNA, reverse transcribed from extracted RNA, that served as the sequencing template. Data came from immunoSEQ multiplex PCR; TCRdb stores just in-frame clones and leaves some out. Of tens of thousands of clones listed, approximately 64% are singletons. Here the sequenced sample was CD8+ T cells sorted from blood, taken at week 0. The receptors here all came from a human donor with alopecia areata.

This clone has a handful of counts. The chain is built from TRBV10-3 and TRBJ2-5; 9 bases match TRBD2. There are 15 residues in the CDR3. Germline V gene sequence: CDR1 ENHRY, CDR2 SYGVKD. The V and J ends lost 3 bases and 0 bases, in that order; junction bases with no gene match: 2. The DNA of the CDR3 is TGTGCCATCAGTGATCTAGCGGGGTACCAAGAGACCCAGTACTTC. As protein: CAISDLAGYQETQYF.

The V call is TRBV28, the J call TRBJ2-1; 7 bases align to TRBD2. The CDR3 consists of 16 residues. With 6 bases clipped from V and 4 bases from J, the junction kept 12 bases outside the gene matches. From germline, CDR1 is MDHEN and CDR2 SYDVKM. CDR3 nucleotide sequence: TGTGCCAGCAGGAAAGCGGACGGGGGGAAGTACAATGAGCAGTTCTTC. The encoded protein is CASRKADGGKYNEQFF.

Written as DNA, the CDR3 is TGCAGCGTCCAGGACAGGGGGACCGGGGAGCTGTTTTTT. This translates into CSVQDRGTGELFF. The V call is TRBV29-1, the J call TRBJ2-2, with TRBD1 identical over 10 bases. The CDR3 is made up of 13 amino acids. V shed 6 bases, J shed 5 bases, and the junction held 3 bases outside the gene matches. CDR1 SQVTM and CDR2 ANQGSEA come from the germline V gene.

In this sample, this clone turned up a few times. The chain is built from TRBV5-6 and TRBJ2-3; 9 bases fit TRBD2. Germline V CDR1 and CDR2: SGHDT, YYEEEE. The CDR3 extends over 16 amino acids. The trim removed 4 bases at V and 3 bases at J, leaving 9 bases unmatched. This CDR3 is CASSLGTSLATDTQYF. In DNA, the CDR3 is TGTGCCAGCAGCCTAGGGACTAGCCTTGCTACAGATACGCAGTATTTT.

The chain links TRBV4-1 to TRBJ2-7; TRBD1 matches 8 bases. The CDR3 loop spans 17 amino acids. Germline V gene lookup returns CDR1 MGHRA and CDR2 YSYEKL. The V gene end was trimmed by 1 base and the J gene end by 4 bases; junction bases not matched to a gene: 12. The CDR3 region is CASSQVASGQGFYEQYF. DNA of the CDR3: TGCGCCAGCAGCCAAGTGGCGTCCGGACAGGGCTTTTACGAGCAGTACTTC.

This clone was seen a few times. The V gene is TRBV1, the J gene TRBJ2-3; the D call in the table, TRBD2, was not verified against the DNA. TRBV1 is described as a pseudogene. The length of the CDR3 is 17 residues. CDR3 protein: CTSSPSVNFLSTDTQYF. The CDR3 coding sequence is TGCACCAGCAGCCCAAGCGTCAACTTCTTAAGCACAGATACGCAGTATTTT.

This clone was detected only once. The V call is TRBV7-2, the J call TRBJ2-7, with 8 nucleotides matching TRBD2. The CDR3 loop spans 14 amino acids. Germline values: CDR1 SGHTA, CDR2 FQGNSA. V lost 3 bases, J lost 2 bases, and 3 bases stayed unmatched. CDR3 nucleotides: TGTGCCAGCAGCTTCTTGACTAGCGCCTACGAGCAGTACTTC. It yields the protein CASSFLTSAYEQYF. The whole variable domain, remainder taken from reference TRBV7-2 and TRBJ2-7, is GAGVSQSPSNKVTEKGKDVELRCDPISGHTALYWYRQSLGQGLEFLIYFQGNSAPDKSGLPSDRFSAERTGGSVSTLTIQRTQQEDSAVYLCASSFLTSAYEQYFGPGTRLTVT.

This sequence joins TRBV25-1 and TRBJ2-7; tentatively, D is TRBD2 (6 bases). The germline CDR1 and CDR2 sequences are MGHDK and SYGVNS. The CDR3 contains 14 residues. With 1 base removed from V and 7 bases from J, the gap between germline ends came to 14 bases. The CDR3 nucleotides are TGTGCCAGCAGTGAATGGGGGGTGAGAGGAGAGCAGTACTTC. Amino acid sequence: CASSEWGVRGEQYF.

This rearrangement joins TRBV15 to TRBJ1-2, with D hard to call. The V end was cut by 5 bases, the J end by 0 bases, with 13 bases between. This CDR3 comprises 15 residues. CDR1 and CDR2 (germline): LNHNV, YYDKDF (reference sequence). In DNA form, the CDR3 reads TGTGCCACCAGCGCCGACTGGAACTCTAACTATGGCTACACCTTC. Protein sequence: CATSADWNSNYGYTF. Filled out from reference TRBV15 and TRBJ1-2, the complete variable domain reads DAMVIQNPRYQVTQFGKPVTLSCSQTLNHNVMYWYQQKSSQAPKLLFHYYDKDFNNEADTPDNFQSRRPNTSFCFLDIRSPGLGDTAMYLCATSADWNSNYGYTFGSGTRLTVV.

This chain uses TRBV19 with TRBJ2-2, with D uncertain. CDR1 and CDR2 from the germline V gene are LNHDA and SQIVND (reference sequence). This CDR3 has 13 residues. Trimming took 5 bases from V and 4 from J, leaving 8 bases between them. CDR3 nucleotide sequence: TGTGCCAGTAGTGTCGACCCCACCGGGGAGCTGTTTTTT. It encodes CASSVDPTGELFF.

The chain has TRBV2 and TRBJ1-3; D possibly corresponds to TRBD1 (5 bases). Trimming stripped 6 bases from V and 0 bases from J, with 12 bases between. Germline V gene data show CDR1 as SNHLY and CDR2 as FYNNEI. CDR3 length: 15 residues. The CDR3 nucleotides read TGTGCCAGCAGCGAGGACACGAGCTCTGGAAACACCATATATTTT. This encodes CASSEDTSSGNTIYF.

The V and J genes are TRBV4-3 and TRBJ2-7; 10 nucleotides align to TRBD1. Losses at the gene ends were 1 base for V and 5 bases for J; bases not matched to a gene: 5. The length of the CDR3 is 15 residues. The V gene's germline CDR1 is LGHNA and CDR2 YSLEER. The CDR3 DNA follows: TGCGCCAGCAGCCAAGCCGGGACAGGGGCCCACGAGCAGTACTTC. This gives the protein CASSQAGTGAHEQYF.

This clone was observed a handful of times. The chain carries TRBV4-1 and TRBJ1-5; the D is unclear. CDR1 is MGHRA and CDR2 is YSYEKL in the germline V gene. V lost 0 bases and J lost 0, with 18 bases in between. The CDR3 extends over 19 amino acids. The CDR3 protein is CASSQDLDTTYFSNQPQHF. CDR3 in DNA: TGCGCCAGCAGCCAAGATTTAGACACAACCTATTTTAGCAATCAGCCCCAGCATTTT.

This chain links TRBV30 with TRBJ2-1; maybe TRBD2 (6 bases). Germline V lookup: CDR1 GTSNPN, CDR2 SVGIG (reference sequence). Between the trimmed V and J ends, which lost 1 base and 9 bases, there was a span of 13 bases. CDR3 length: 13 amino acids. DNA for the CDR3: TGTGCCTGGAGTGGGACGGGGGTTAGTGAGCAGTTCTTC. It translates to CAWSGTGVSEQFF.

The rearrangement uses TRBV29-1 and TRBJ2-3, with TRBD1 identical over 7 bases. V was clipped by 3 bases and J by 0 bases; unmatched bases: 12. There are 17 residues in the CDR3. Per germline, CDR1 SQVTM and CDR2 ANQGSEA. CDR3 DNA sequence: TGCAGCGTTGACCAACCCGGGACAGCAACTAGCACAGATACGCAGTATTTT. The encoded protein is CSVDQPGTATSTDTQYF.

This clone was counted only a few times. The CDR3 sequence is CASSEDRLAVSDTQYF. For the CDR3, the DNA is TGTGCCAGCAGCGAAGACCGACTAGCGGTATCAGATACGCAGTATTTT. This sequence joins TRBV5-4 and TRBJ2-3, with 9 bases matching TRBD2. The CDR3 has 16 amino acids. Unmatched junction bases numbered 10, after V lost 4 bases and J lost 4 bases. Germline lookup yields CDR1 SGHNT and CDR2 YYREEE (reference sequence).

The chain has TRBV29-1 and TRBJ2-7; D could derive from TRBD1 or TRBD2 (5 bases each). The length of the CDR3 is 13 residues. Trimming cost V 3 bases and J 1 base, with 10 bases left between them. Germline values: CDR1 SQVTM, CDR2 ANQGSEA. The CDR3 protein is CSVELGESYEQYF. DNA for the CDR3: TGCAGCGTTGAGCTGGGGGAGTCCTACGAGCAGTACTTC.